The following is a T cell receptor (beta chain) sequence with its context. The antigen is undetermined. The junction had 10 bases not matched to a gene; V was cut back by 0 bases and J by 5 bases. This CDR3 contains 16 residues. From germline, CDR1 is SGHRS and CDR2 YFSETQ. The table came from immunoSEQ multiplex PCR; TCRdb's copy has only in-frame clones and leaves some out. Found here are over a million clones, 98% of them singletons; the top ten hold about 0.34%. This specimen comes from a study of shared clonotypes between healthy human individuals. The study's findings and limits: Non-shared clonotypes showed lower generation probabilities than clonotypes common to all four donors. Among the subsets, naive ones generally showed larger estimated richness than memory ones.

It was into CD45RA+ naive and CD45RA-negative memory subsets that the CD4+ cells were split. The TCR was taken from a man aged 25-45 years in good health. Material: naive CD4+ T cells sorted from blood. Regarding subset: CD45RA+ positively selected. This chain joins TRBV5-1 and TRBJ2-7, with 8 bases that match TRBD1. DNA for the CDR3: TGCGCCAGCAGCTTGGTAGCCGGACAGGGTTCGCACGAGCAGTACTTC. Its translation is CASSLVAGQGSHEQYF.